This TCR beta chain was documented in a study of blood T cells in healthy people across ages. Study-level results: Reliance upon unsorted PBMCs precluded definitive naive versus antigen-experienced comparison. Measured against age, TCR beta diversity per million T cells decreased in a roughly linear manner.

As to this clonotype: Its target is not known.

The CDR3 is 13 residues long. Germline CDR1 SQVTM, CDR2 ANQGSEA. V was clipped by 3 bases and J by 4 bases, with 12 bases between them. Together with a sample-barcoded 5' primer, a J-beta primer mix was included in a second PCR lasting about 7 to 11 cycles. The template-switch adaptor was a 5' adaptor with 12 random nucleotides. It tagged each cDNA molecule. TCRdb reanalysed the 5' RACE reads using MiXCR and keeps one entry per CDR3 protein. The data contain just under 750,000 distinct CDR3 sequences, about a fifth of them seen just once; the ten biggest clones take up around a fifth. The chain recombines TRBV29-1 with TRBJ1-2; tentatively, D is TRBD1 (5 bases). Sequenced sample: blood. This clonotype was obtained from an older man in good health. CDR3 sequence reads: CSVDKGQSYGYTF. CDR3 coding DNA: TGCAGCGTTGACAAGGGGCAGAGCTATGGCTACACCTTC.